The present TCR beta chain was sequenced within a study of blood T cell repertoires in COVID-19. Study-wide background: Nucleic acid was either cDNA or gDNA, and it came from T cells, B-cell-depleted T cells, or PBMCs.

Grouping used clinical history reported by participants in a survey and questionnaire. Germline CDR1 and CDR2: SGHNT and YYREEE (reference sequence). V was clipped by 0 bases and J by 0 bases; unmatched bases: 3. This CDR3 contains 16 residues. Sequencing used immunoSEQ multiplex PCR; TCRdb keeps in-frame clones, though not all of them. The sample holds roughly 250,000 clones; around 88% are singletons and the top ten take roughly 3.3%. Sequenced input: PBMCs or T cells enriched from blood (not recorded which). This clonotype was sampled from a woman aged 40-49 years with acute COVID-19. V and J are TRBV5-4 and TRBJ2-3; 8 bases align to TRBD1. CDR3 nucleotides: TGTGCCAGCAGCTTGGGGACAGGGACTAGCACAGATACGCAGTATTTT. This gives the protein CASSLGTGTSTDTQYF.